This T cell receptor beta chain was obtained from a study of blood T cell repertoires in COVID-19. The wider study: There were acute and convalescent COVID-19 samples, and they came from the United States, Italy and Spain. Sample material is recorded as cDNA or gDNA derived from T cells, B-cell-depleted T cells, or PBMCs.

Authors' data handling: Reference gene primer amplification gave estimated nucleated cell counts. The assay was immunoSEQ multiplex PCR, and TCRdb's table has in-frame clones only and misses some. Clonal size and the V and J genes are those of that table, whereas D and trimming came from the DNA. This table holds 200,000 to 300,000 clones, 75% to 85% found once. V lost 8 bases to trimming and J lost 4 bases; unmatched junction nucleotides: 13. Germline-derived CDR1 and CDR2 are GTSNPN and SVGIG (reference sequence). This CDR3 is 16 amino acids long. Donors were grouped by their self-reported clinical history.

Specimen: PBMCs or T cells enriched from blood (not recorded which). The sequence came from a woman aged 45-65 years with acute COVID-19. The chain employs TRBV30 and TRBJ1-4; 10 nucleotides match TRBD1. The CDR3 bases are TGTGCCGGTATGACAGGGGGCAGCGGTTATAATGAAAAACTGTTTTTT. Amino acids: CAGMTGGSGYNEKLFF.